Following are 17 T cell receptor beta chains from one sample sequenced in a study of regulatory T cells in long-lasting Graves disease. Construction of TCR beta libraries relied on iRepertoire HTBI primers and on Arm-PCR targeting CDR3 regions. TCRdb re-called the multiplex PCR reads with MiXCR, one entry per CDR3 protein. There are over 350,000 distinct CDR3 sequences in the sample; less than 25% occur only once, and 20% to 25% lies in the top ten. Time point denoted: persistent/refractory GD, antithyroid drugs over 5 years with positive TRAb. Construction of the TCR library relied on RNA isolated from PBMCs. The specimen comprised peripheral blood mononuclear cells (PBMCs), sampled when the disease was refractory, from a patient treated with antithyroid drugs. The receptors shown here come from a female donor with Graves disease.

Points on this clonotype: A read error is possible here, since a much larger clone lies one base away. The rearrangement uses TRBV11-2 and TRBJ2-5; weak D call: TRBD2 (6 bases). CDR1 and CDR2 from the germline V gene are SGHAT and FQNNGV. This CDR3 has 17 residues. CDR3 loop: CASSLDLGGSRMEIQYF. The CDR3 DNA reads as TGTGCCAGCAGCTTAGATCTGGGGGGATCTAGAATGGAGATCCAGTACTTC. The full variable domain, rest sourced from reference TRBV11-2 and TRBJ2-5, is EAGVAQSPRYKIIEKRQSVAFWCNPISGHATLYWYQQILGQGPKLLIQFQNNGVVDDSQLPKDRFSAERLKGVDSTLKIQPAKLEDSAVYLCASSLDLGGSRMEIQYFGPGTRLLVL.

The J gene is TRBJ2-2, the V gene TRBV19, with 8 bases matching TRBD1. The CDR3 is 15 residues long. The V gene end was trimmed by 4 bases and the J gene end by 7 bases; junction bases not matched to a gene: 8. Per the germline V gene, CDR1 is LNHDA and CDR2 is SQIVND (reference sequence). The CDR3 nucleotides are TGTGCCAGTAGTACAAGACAGGGGTTTCACGGGGAGCTGTTTTTT. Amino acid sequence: CASSTRQGFHGELFF.

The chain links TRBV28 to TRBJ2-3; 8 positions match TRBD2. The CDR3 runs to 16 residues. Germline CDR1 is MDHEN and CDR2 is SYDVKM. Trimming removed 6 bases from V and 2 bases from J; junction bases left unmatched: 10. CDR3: CASSQPTSEITDTQYF. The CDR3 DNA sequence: TGTGCCAGCAGCCAACCGACTAGCGAGATCACAGATACGCAGTATTTT.

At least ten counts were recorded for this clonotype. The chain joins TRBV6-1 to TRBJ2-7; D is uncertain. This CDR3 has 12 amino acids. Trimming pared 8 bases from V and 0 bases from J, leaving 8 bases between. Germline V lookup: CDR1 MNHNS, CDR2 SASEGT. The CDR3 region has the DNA TGTGCCAGCTGCTCAGCCTCCTACGAGCAGTACTTC. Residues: CASCSASYEQYF.

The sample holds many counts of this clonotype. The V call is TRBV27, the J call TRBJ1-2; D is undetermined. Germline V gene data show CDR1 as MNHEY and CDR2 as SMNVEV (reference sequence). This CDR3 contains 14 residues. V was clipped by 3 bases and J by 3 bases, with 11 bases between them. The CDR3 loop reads CASSFRSTDYGYTF. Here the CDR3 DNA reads TGTGCCAGCAGTTTCAGGTCAACAGACTATGGCTACACCTTC.

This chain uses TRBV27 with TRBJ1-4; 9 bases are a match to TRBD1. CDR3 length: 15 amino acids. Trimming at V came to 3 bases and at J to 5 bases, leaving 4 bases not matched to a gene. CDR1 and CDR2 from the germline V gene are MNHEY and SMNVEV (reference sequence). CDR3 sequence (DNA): TGTGCCAGCAGTTTCGGGACAGGGCGGAATGAAAAACTGTTTTTT. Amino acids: CASSFGTGRNEKLFF.

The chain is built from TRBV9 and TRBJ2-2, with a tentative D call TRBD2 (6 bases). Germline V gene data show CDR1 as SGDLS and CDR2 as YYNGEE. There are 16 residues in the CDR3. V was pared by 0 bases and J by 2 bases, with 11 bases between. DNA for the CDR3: TGTGCCAGCAGCGTAGCTGGGAGGCCTAACACCGGGGAGCTGTTTTTT. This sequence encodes CASSVAGRPNTGELFF.

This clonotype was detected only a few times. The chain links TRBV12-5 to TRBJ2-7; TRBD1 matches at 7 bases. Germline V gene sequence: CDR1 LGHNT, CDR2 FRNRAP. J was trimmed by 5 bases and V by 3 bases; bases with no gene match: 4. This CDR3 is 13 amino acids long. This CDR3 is CASGFWDSNEQYF. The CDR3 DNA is TGTGCTAGTGGTTTCTGGGACAGTAACGAGCAGTACTTC. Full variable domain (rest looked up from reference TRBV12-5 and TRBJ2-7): DARVTQTPRHKVTEMGQEVTMRCQPILGHNTVFWYRQTMMQGLELLAYFRNRAPLDDSGMPKDRFSAEMPDATLATLKIQPSEPRDSAVYFCASGFWDSNEQYFGPGTRLTVT.

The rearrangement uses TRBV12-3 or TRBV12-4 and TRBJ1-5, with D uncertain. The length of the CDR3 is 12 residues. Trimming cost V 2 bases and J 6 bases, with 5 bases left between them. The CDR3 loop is CASSLQSQPQHF. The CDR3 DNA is TGTGCCAGCAGTTTACAGTCTCAGCCCCAGCATTTT.

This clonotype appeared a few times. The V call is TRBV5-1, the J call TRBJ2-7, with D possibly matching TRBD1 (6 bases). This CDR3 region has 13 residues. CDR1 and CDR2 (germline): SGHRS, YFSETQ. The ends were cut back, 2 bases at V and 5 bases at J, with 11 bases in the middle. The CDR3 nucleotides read TGCGCCAGCAGCTTCAGGGGTCCCGACGAGCAGTACTTC. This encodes CASSFRGPDEQYF.

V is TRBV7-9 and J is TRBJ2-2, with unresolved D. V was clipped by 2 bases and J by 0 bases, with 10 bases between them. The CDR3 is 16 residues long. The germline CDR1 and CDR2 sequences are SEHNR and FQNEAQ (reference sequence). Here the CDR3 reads CASSLSHGPNTGELFF. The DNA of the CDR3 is TGTGCCAGCAGCTTATCGCACGGGCCGAACACCGGGGAGCTGTTTTTT.

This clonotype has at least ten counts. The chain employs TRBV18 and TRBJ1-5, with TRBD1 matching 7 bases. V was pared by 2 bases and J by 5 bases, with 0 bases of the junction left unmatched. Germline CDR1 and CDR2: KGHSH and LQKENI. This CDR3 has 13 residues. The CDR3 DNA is TGTGCCAGCTCACCAGGACAGGATCAGCCCCAGCATTTT. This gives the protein CASSPGQDQPQHF.

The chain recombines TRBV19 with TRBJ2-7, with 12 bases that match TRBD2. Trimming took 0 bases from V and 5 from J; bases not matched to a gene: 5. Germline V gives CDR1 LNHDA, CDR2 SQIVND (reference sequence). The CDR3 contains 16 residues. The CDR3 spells CASSIDRLAGEHEQYF. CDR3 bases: TGTGCCAGTAGTATAGACCGACTAGCGGGAGAACACGAGCAGTACTTC.

The CDR3 DNA is TGTGCCAGCAGCTTAGCGCAACGGAGAGGTTTCTACGAGCAGTACTTC. Its translation is CASSLAQRRGFYEQYF. V usage is TRBV7-2 and J usage is TRBJ2-7; no firm D call. This CDR3 comprises 16 residues. The germline V gene has CDR1 SGHTA and CDR2 FQGNSA. V lost 0 bases and J 3 bases, leaving 15 bases between the germline ends.

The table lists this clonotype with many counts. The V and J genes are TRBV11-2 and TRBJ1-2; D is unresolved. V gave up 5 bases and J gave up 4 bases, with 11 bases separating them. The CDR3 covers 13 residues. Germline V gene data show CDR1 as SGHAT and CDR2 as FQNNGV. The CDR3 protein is CASSTRTSYGYTF. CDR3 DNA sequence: TGTGCCAGCAGCACCCGAACAAGCTATGGCTACACCTTC.

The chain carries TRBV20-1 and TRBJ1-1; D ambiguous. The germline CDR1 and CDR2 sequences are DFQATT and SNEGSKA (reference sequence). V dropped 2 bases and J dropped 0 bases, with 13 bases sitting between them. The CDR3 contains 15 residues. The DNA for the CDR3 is TGCAGTGCTAGACAAAATGTGGCCCTGAACACTGAAGCTTTCTTT. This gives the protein CSARQNVALNTEAFF.

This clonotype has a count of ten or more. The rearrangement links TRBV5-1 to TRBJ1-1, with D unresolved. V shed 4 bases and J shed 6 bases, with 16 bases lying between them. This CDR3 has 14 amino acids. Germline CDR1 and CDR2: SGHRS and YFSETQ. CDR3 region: CASSHLGPTAEAFF. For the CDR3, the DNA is TGCGCCAGCAGCCACCTCGGCCCGACGGCTGAAGCTTTCTTT.